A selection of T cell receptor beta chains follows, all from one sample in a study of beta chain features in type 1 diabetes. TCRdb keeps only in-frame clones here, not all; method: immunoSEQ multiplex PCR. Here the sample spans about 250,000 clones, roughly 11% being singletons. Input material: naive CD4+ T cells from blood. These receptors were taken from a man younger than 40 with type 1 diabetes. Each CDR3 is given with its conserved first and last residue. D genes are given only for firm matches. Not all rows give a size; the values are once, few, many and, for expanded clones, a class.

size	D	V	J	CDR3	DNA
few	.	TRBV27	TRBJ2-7	CASGVPYEQYF	TGTGCCTCAGGGGTCCCCTACGAGCAGTACTTC
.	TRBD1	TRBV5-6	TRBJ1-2	CASGFQGQFAGYTF	TGTGCCAGCGGGTTTCAGGGACAGTTCGCTGGCTACACCTTC
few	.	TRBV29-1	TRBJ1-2	CSVAPLLGVGYTF	TGCAGCGTTGCCCCTCTTCTAGGTGTTGGCTACACCTTC
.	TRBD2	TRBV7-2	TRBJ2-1	CASSLMPRASGGAGEQFF	TGTGCCAGCAGCTTAATGCCGCGTGCTAGCGGGGGGGCGGGTGAGCAGTTCTTC
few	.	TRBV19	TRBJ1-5	CASSTEGPRANQPQHF	TGTGCCAGTAGTACGGAGGGGCCAAGGGCAAATCAGCCCCAGCATTTT
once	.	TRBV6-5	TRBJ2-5	CASSYQDRSRQYF	TGTGCCAGCAGTTACCAGGACAGATCTAGGCAGTACTTC
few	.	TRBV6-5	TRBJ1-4	CASREDEKLFF	TGTGCCAGCAGGGAGGATGAAAAACTGTTTTTT
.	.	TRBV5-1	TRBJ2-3	CASSLQPGKEGDTQYF	TGCGCCAGCAGCTTGCAGCCAGGGAAGGAGGGAGATACGCAGTATTTT
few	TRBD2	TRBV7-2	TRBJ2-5	CASSLDPSGGGQETQYF	TGTGCCAGCAGCTTGGATCCTAGCGGGGGGGGACAAGAGACCCAGTACTTC
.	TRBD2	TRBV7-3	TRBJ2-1	CASRSGTRGDNEQFF	TGTGCCAGCAGATCCGGGACTAGGGGTGACAATGAGCAGTTCTTC
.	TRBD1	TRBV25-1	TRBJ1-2	CASSETGEYGYTF	TGTGCCAGCAGTGAAACAGGGGAATATGGCTACACCTTC
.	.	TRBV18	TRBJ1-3	CASSPVSGRGGNTIYF	TGTGCCAGCTCACCAGTTTCCGGGAGAGGTGGAAACACCATATATTTT
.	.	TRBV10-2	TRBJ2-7	CASSPAVSSYEQYF	TGCGCCAGCAGCCCAGCGGTGAGCTCCTACGAGCAGTACTTC
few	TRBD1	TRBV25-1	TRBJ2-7	CASTRTGPYEQYF	TGTGCCAGCACGAGGACAGGCCCCTACGAGCAGTACTTC
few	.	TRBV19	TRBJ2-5	CASSPLGGPETQYF	TGTGCCAGTAGCCCCCTAGGGGGTCCAGAGACCCAGTACTTC
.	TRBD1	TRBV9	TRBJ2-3	CASSASTGSTDTQYF	TGTGCCAGCAGCGCGTCGACAGGGTCAACAGATACGCAGTATTTT
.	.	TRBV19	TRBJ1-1	CASSIYPGLLHTEAFF	TGTGCCAGTAGTATCTATCCGGGACTCCTTCACACTGAAGCTTTCTTT
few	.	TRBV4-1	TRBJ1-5	CASSQELRNQPQHF	TGCGCCAGCAGCCAAGAACTGAGAAATCAGCCCCAGCATTTT
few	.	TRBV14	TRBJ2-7	CASSQVGSYEQYF	TGTGCCAGCAGCCAAGTCGGGAGCTACGAGCAGTACTTC
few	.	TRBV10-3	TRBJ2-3	CAISEGRASTDTQYF	TGTGCCATCAGTGAAGGGCGGGCCAGCACAGATACGCAGTATTTT
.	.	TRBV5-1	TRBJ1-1	CASSPSGSNTEAFF	TGCGCCAGCAGCCCCAGCGGGTCCAACACTGAAGCTTTCTTT
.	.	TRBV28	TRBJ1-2	CASSSRVGGRDYTF	TGTGCCAGCAGTTCCCGAGTCGGGGGGCGCGACTACACCTTC
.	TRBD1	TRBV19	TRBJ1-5	CASSMSGTGGAPRQPQHF	TGTGCCAGTAGTATGTCCGGGACAGGGGGCGCCCCACGGCAGCCCCAGCATTTT
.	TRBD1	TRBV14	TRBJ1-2	CASREDRVYYGYTF	TGTGCCAGCAGGGAGGACAGGGTATACTATGGCTACACCTTC
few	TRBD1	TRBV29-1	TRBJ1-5	CSVTQGIGQPQHF	TGCAGCGTGACACAGGGGATCGGTCAGCCCCAGCATTTT
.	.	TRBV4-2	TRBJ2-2	CASSPLPHREWDTGELFF	TGTGCCAGCAGCCCCCTTCCGCACAGGGAGTGGGACACCGGGGAGCTGTTTTTT
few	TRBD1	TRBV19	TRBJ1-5	CASSIGQGDRNQPQHF	TGTGCCAGTAGTATTGGTCAGGGGGACCGCAATCAGCCCCAGCATTTT
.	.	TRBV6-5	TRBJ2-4	CASSSTSRGSKNIQYF	TGTGCCAGCAGTTCCACTTCTAGGGGATCTAAAAACATTCAGTACTTC
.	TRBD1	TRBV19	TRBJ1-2	CASTFSRTGGYTF	TGTGCCAGTACTTTTTCCCGGACAGGTGGCTACACCTTC
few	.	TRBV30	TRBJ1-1	CAWSNIRGSAFF	TGTGCCTGGAGTAACATCCGGGGGAGCGCTTTCTTT
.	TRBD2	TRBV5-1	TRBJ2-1	CASRLAGGPYNEQFF	TGCGCCAGCAGACTAGCGGGGGGACCGTACAATGAGCAGTTCTTC
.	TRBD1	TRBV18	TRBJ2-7	CASTGQGEGTYEQYF	TGTGCCAGCACGGGACAGGGCGAGGGCACCTACGAGCAGTACTTC
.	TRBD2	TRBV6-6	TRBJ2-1	CASSRRGTSGGNEQFF	TGTGCCAGCAGTCGCCGGGGGACTAGCGGGGGCAATGAGCAGTTCTTC
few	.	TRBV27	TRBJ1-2	CASSLKPNNYGYTF	TGTGCCAGCAGTTTGAAGCCCAATAACTATGGCTACACCTTC
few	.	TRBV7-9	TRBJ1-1	CASSSEGETEAFF	TGTGCCAGCAGCTCTGAGGGAGAAACTGAAGCTTTCTTT
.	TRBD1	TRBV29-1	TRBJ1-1	CSVGYDRGPTEAFF	TGCAGCGTAGGATATGACAGGGGCCCCACTGAAGCTTTCTTT
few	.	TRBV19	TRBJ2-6	CASSIVWTAGGANVLTF	TGTGCCAGTAGTATCGTATGGACCGCGGGAGGGGCCAACGTCCTGACTTTC